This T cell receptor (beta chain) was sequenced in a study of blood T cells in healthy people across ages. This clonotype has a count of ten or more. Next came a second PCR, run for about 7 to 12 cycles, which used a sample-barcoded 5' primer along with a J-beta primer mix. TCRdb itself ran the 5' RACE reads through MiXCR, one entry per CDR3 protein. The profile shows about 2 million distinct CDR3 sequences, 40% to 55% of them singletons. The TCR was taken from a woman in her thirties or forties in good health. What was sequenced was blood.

CDR3 sequence reads: CASSQALAGGTNIQYF. The CDR3 DNA sequence: TGCGCCAGCAGCCAAGCACTAGCGGGGGGGACGAACATTCAGTACTTC. The chain combines TRBV4-3 with TRBJ2-4; 13 nucleotides align to TRBD2. The CDR3 is 16 residues long. Germline V gene sequence: CDR1 LGHNA, CDR2 YSLEER. Germline trimming cut 1 base from V and 7 bases from J; bases unmatched to any gene: 4.